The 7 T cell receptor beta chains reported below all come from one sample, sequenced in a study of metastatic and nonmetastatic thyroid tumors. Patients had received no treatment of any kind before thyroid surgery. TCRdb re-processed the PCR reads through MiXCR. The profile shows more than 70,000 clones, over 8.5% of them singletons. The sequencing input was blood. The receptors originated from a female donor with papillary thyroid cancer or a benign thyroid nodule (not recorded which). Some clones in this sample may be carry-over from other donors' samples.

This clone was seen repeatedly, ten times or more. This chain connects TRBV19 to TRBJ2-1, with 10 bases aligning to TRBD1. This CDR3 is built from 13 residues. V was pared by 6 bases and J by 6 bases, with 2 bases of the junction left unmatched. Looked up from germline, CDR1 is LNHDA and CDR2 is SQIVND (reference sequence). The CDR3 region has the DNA TGTGCCAGTAGGGACAGGGGGTCCAATGAGCAGTTCTTC. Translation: CASRDRGSNEQFF.

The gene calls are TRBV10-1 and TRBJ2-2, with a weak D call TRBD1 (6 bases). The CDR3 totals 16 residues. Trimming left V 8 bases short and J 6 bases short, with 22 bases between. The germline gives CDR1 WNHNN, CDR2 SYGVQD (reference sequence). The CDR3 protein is CASRKFQGLGSGELFF. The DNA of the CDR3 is TGCGCCAGCCGAAAGTTCCAGGGGCTTGGATCCGGGGAGCTGTTTTTT.

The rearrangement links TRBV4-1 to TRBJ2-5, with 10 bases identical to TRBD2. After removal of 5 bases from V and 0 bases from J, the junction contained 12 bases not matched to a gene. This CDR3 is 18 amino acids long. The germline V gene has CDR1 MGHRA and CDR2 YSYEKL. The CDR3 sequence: CASSYGTSVGSYQETQYF. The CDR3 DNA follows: TGCGCCAGCAGCTATGGGACTAGCGTGGGATCGTACCAAGAGACCCAGTACTTC.

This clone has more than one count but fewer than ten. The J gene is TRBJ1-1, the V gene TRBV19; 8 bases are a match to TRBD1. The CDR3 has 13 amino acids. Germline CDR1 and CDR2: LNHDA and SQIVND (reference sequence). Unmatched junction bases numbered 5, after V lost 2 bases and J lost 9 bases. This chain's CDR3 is CASSITGTGKAFF. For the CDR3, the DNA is TGTGCCAGTAGTATAACCGGGACAGGCAAAGCTTTCTTT.

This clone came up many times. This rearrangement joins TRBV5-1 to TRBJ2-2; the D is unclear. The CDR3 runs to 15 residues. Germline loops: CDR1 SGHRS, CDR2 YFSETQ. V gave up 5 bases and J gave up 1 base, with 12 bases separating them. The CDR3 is CASRRGWGNTGELFF. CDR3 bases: TGCGCCAGCAGACGTGGTTGGGGGAACACCGGGGAGCTGTTTTTT.

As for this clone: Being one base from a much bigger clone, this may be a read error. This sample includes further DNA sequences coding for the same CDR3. CDR3 DNA: TGTGCCAGCAGTGAGGAGGTGGGGGGCTCTGGCTCACCCCTCCACTTT. Protein sequence: CASSEEVGGSGSPLHF. The rearrangement joins TRBV6-1 to TRBJ1-6; D might be TRBD1 (6 bases). Germline values: CDR1 MNHNS, CDR2 SASEGT. CDR3 size: 16 residues. Between the trimmed V and J ends, which lost 3 bases and 10 bases, there was a span of 19 bases.

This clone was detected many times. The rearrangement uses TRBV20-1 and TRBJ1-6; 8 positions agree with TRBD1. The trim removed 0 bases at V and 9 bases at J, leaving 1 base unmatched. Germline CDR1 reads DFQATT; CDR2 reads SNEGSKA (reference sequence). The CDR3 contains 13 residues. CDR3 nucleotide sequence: TGCAGTGCTAGAGAGACAGGGGTTTCACCCCTCCACTTT. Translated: CSARETGVSPLHF.